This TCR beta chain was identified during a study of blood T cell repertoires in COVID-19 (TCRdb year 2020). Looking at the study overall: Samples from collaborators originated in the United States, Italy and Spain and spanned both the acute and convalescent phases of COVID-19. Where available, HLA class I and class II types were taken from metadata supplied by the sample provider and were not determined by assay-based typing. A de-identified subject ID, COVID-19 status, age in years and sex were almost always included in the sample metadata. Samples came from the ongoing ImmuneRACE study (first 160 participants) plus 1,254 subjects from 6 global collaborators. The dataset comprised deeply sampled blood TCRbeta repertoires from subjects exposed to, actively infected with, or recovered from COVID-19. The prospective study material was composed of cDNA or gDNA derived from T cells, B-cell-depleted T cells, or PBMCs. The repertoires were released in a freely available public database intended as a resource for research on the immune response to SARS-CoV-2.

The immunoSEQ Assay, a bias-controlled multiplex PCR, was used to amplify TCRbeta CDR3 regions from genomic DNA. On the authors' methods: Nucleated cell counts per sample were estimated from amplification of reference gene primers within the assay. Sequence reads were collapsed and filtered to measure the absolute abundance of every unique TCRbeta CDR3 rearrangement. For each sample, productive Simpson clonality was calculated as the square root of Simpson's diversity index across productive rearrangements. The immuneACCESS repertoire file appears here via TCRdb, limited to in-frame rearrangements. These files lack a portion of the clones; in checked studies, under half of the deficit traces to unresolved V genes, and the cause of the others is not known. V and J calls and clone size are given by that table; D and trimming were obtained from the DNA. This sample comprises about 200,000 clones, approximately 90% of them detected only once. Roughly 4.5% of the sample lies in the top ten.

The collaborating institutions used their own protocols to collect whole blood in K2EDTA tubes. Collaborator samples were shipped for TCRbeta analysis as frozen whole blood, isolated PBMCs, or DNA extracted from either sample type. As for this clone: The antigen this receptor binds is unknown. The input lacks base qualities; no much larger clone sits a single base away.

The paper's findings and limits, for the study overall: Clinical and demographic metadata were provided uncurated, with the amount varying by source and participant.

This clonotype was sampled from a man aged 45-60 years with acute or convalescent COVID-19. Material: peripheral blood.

The DNA sequence is as follows: TGCGCCAGCAGCCCACCCCCCGGGTCTCAAGAGACCCAGTACTTC. It translates as CASSPPPGSQETQYF. Recombination joined TRBV5-1 with TRBJ2-5, with the D gene not clear enough to name. From the cysteine through the phenylalanine, the CDR3 covers 15 amino acids. Only the CDR3 DNA stays, 45 bases, in frame from base 1. The germline V gene encodes CDR1 SGHRS and CDR2 YFSETQ. A distance of 15 bases separates the germline ends of V and J, which lose 4 bases and 2 bases respectively.